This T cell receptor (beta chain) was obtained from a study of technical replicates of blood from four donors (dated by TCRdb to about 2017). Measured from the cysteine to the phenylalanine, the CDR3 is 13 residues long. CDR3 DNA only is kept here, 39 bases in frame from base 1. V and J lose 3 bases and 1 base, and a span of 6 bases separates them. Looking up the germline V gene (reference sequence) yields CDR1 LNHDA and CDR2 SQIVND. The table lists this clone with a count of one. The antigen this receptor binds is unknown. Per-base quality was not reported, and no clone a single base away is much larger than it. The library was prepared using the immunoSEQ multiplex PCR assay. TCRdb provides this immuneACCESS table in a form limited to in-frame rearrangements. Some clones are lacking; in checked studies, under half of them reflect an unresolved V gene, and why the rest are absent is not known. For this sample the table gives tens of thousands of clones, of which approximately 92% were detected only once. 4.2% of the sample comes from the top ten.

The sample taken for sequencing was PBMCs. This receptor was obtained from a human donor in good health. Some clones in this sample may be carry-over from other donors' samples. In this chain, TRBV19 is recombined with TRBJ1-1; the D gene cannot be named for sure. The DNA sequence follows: TGTGCCAGTAGTATTAACGGGAACACTGAAGCTTTCTTT. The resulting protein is CASSINGNTEAFF.